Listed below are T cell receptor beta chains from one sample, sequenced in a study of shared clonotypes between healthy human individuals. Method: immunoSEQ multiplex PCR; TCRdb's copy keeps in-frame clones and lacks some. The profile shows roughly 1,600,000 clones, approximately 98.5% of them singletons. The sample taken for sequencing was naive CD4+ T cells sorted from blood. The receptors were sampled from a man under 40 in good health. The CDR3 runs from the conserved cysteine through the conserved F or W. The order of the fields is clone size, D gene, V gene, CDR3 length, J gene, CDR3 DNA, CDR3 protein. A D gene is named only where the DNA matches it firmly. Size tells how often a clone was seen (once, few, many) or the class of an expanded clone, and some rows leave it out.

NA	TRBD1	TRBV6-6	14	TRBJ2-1	TGTGCCAGCAGCTCCGGGACAGGCGACAATGAGCAGTTCTTC	CASSSGTGDNEQFF
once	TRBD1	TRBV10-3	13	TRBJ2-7	TGTGCCATTACTCCGGGACAGGACTACGAGCAGTACTTC	CAITPGQDYEQYF
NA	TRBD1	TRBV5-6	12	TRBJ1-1	TGTGCCAGCAGCTTGGCGCGGGACAGAGCTTTCTTT	CASSLARDRAFF
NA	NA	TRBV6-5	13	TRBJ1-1	TGTGCCAGCACCCAAGGGACCAGGACTGAAGCTTTCTTT	CASTQGTRTEAFF
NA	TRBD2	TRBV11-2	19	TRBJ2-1	TGTGCCAGCAGCTTAGGTCGTGGTTGGCGGGAGTTCTCCTACAATGAGCAGTTCTTC	CASSLGRGWREFSYNEQFF
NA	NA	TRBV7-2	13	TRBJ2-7	TGTGCCAGCAGCCTAGGGGTAAGGTACGAGCAGTACTTC	CASSLGVRYEQYF
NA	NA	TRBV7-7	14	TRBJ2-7	TGTGCTAGCAGCTTAGGCCCGGGAGCCTACGAGCAGTACTTC	CASSLGPGAYEQYF
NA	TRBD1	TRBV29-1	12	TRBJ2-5	TGCAGCGGGGGACAGGGGATAGAGACCCAGTACTTC	CSGGQGIETQYF
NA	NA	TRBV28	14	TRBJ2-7	TGTGCCAGCAGGTCTAGAGGGGTATCCTACGAGCAGTACTTC	CASRSRGVSYEQYF
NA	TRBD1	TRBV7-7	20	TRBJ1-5	TGTGCCAGCAGGACCCGTCCGTGGACAGGGCCTCCCTATAGCAATCAGCCCCAGCATTTT	CASRTRPWTGPPYSNQPQHF
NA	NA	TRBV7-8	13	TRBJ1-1	TGTGCCAGCAGTGTAGGCAGCCTTAAGGAGGCTTTCTTT	CASSVGSLKEAFF
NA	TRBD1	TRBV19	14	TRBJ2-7	TGTGCCAGTAGTTTCCGACAGGGGCCCTACGAGCAGTACTTC	CASSFRQGPYEQYF
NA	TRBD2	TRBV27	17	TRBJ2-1	TGTGCCAGCAGGGGATTGGGACTAGCGGGAGTGGGTAATGAGCAGTTCTTC	CASRGLGLAGVGNEQFF
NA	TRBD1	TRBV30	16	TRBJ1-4	TGTGCCTGGAGGGGACAGGGGCCCTCAACTAATGAAAAACTGTTTTTT	CAWRGQGPSTNEKLFF
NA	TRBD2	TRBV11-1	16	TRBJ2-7	TGTGCCAGCAGCAGGGGACTAGCGGGAGGGAACTACGAGCAGTACTTC	CASSRGLAGGNYEQYF
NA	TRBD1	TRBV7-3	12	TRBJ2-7	TGTGCCAGCGGGACAGGGAACGGCGAGCAGTACTTC	CASGTGNGEQYF
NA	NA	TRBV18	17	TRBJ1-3	TGTGCCAGCTCACCACAGGATGTCCAGCTCTCTGGAAACACCATATATTTT	CASSPQDVQLSGNTIYF
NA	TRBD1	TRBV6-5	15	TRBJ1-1	TGTGCCAGCAGTTCCCTCCCTACAGGGGTTACTGAAGCTTTCTTT	CASSSLPTGVTEAFF
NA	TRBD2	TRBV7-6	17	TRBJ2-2	TGTGCCAGCAGCATTCTAGCGGGAGGGCCGAACACCGGGGAGCTGTTTTTT	CASSILAGGPNTGELFF
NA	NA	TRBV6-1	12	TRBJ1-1	TGTGCCAGCACAGCTGTGAACACTGAAGCTTTCTTT	CASTAVNTEAFF
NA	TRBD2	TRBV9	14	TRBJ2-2	TGTGCCAGCGGGCGGGAGGTGAACACCGGGGAGCTGTTTTTT	CASGREVNTGELFF
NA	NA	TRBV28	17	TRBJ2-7	TGTGCCAGCAGCACAAATGCAATGCCCGTGCGTATCTACGAGCAGTACTTC	CASSTNAMPVRIYEQYF
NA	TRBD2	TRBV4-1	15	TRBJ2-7	TGCGCCAGCAGCCGTCTAGCGGCCCCCTCCTACGAGCAGTACTTC	CASSRLAAPSYEQYF